This passage covers 17 T cell receptor beta chains from one sample sequenced in a study of control samples from healthy donors and cancer patients. The method was immunoSEQ multiplex PCR; TCRdb's version includes in-frame clones alone and lacks a portion of them. The top ten clones hold roughly 9.4% of a sample with about 130,000 clones, 85% to 95% of them seen once. Sequencing input: blood. The receptor set was obtained from a man younger than 35 in good health.

The table lists this clone with many counts. The rearrangement links TRBV6-1 to TRBJ2-3; 12 bases align to TRBD2. The CDR3 is 15 residues long. CDR1 MNHNS and CDR2 SASEGT come from the germline V gene. After removal of 2 bases from V and 4 bases from J, the junction contained 1 base not matched to a gene. CDR3 amino acids: CASSELAGGPDTQYF. DNA of the CDR3: TGTGCCAGCAGTGAACTAGCGGGGGGGCCAGATACGCAGTATTTT.

The V call is TRBV5-1, the J call TRBJ1-2; TRBD1 matches 7 bases. The CDR3 sequence is 14 residues long. The J segment lost 3 bases and the V segment lost 4 bases, leaving 6 bases of the junction unmatched. The germline V gene has CDR1 SGHRS and CDR2 YFSETQ. This CDR3 is CASSPLGQDYGYTF. DNA of the CDR3: TGCGCCAGCAGCCCCCTCGGACAGGACTATGGCTACACCTTC.

This rearrangement joins TRBV5-1 to TRBJ1-3; D uncertain. There are 16 residues in the CDR3. V lost 2 bases and J lost 0, with 12 bases in between. CDR1 is SGHRS and CDR2 is YFSETQ in the germline V gene. The CDR3 nucleotides are TGCGCCAGCAGCTTCGCCCAAGCGAGCTCTGGAAACACCATATATTTT. Its protein is CASSFAQASSGNTIYF.

This sequence joins TRBV11-2 and TRBJ2-1; D might be TRBD1 (6 bases). Germline loops: CDR1 SGHAT, CDR2 FQNNGV. Trimming took off 4 bases at V and 7 bases at J, with 14 bases between the two ends. CDR3 length: 14 residues. CDR3 protein: CASSYTGQGNEQFF. The CDR3 nucleotides are TGTGCCAGCAGCTACACAGGGCAGGGGAATGAGCAGTTCTTC.

The V call is TRBV18, the J call TRBJ2-7, with TRBD1 identical over 11 bases. CDR3 length: 15 amino acids. The V gene's germline CDR1 is KGHSH and CDR2 LQKENI. With 3 bases clipped from V and 5 bases from J, the junction kept 6 bases outside the gene matches. CDR3: CASSPPGQGADEQYF. CDR3 sequence (DNA): TGTGCCAGCTCACCCCCAGGACAGGGGGCGGACGAGCAGTACTTC.

On this clone itself: An end of the junction differs from the germline gene, which may be a read error. The chain couples TRBV18 to TRBJ1-2; D is unresolved. The germline V gene has CDR1 KGHSH and CDR2 LQKENI. CDR3 length equals 13 residues. CDR3 region: CASSPVVRDGYTF. The CDR3 DNA sequence: TGTGCCAGCTCCCCGGTGGTCCGGGATGGATACACCTTC.

The chain uses TRBV5-1 and TRBJ2-1; 11 positions match TRBD2. The junction had 6 bases not matched to a gene; V was cut back by 4 bases and J by 6 bases. In germline, CDR1 is SGHRS, CDR2 YFSETQ. The CDR3 contains 15 residues. CDR3 coding DNA: TGCGCCAGCAGCCCAATAGCGGGGGGGTCCAATGAGCAGTTCTTC. Translation: CASSPIAGGSNEQFF.

The V call is TRBV2, the J call TRBJ1-5, with D possibly being TRBD1 (5 bases). CDR3 size: 13 residues. The V gene lost 4 bases and the J gene lost 1 base, with 5 bases spanning the gap. Germline V gene lookup returns CDR1 SNHLY and CDR2 FYNNEI. CDR3 coding DNA: TGTGCCAGCAGTGGGGACAGCAATCAGCCCCAGCATTTT. Residues: CASSGDSNQPQHF.

The rearrangement joins TRBV4-2 to TRBJ1-6, with D unresolved. The CDR3 covers 17 residues. Trimming stripped 2 bases from V and 0 bases from J, with 11 bases between. Per the germline V gene, CDR1 is LGHNA and CDR2 is YNFKEQ. DNA of the CDR3: TGTGCCAGCAGCCAACCCTCCGGGAGCTCCTATAATTCACCCCTCCACTTT. Its protein product is CASSQPSGSSYNSPLHF.

The chain has TRBV7-2 and TRBJ2-3; possibly TRBD1 for D (6 bases). V lost 0 bases and J 2 bases, leaving 12 bases between the germline ends. There are 16 residues in the CDR3. Germline V gene lookup returns CDR1 SGHTA and CDR2 FQGNSA. CDR3 amino acids: CASSLATGFHTDTQYF. The DNA of the CDR3 is TGTGCCAGCAGCTTAGCAACAGGGTTTCACACAGATACGCAGTATTTT.

The gene calls are TRBV4-1 and TRBJ1-1; no reliable D call. Germline V gives CDR1 MGHRA, CDR2 YSYEKL. V shed 1 base and J shed 6 bases, with 9 bases lying between them. This CDR3 has 13 residues. Written as DNA, the CDR3 is TGCGCCAGCAGCCAAGGAGGAAGGGCTGAAGCTTTCTTT. It specifies CASSQGGRAEAFF.

V usage is TRBV30 and J usage is TRBJ1-5; D is possibly TRBD1 (5 bases). The CDR3 spans 14 residues. V shed 5 bases and J shed 5 bases, with 16 bases lying between them. CDR1 and CDR2 from the germline V gene are GTSNPN and SVGIG (reference sequence). CDR3 loop: CAWAPGRGYQPQHF. The CDR3 DNA is TGTGCCTGGGCCCCAGGGCGGGGGTATCAGCCCCAGCATTTT.

The rearrangement links TRBV3-1 (or the pseudogene TRBV3-2) to TRBJ1-4; no firm D call. The CDR3 contains 11 residues. Trimming cost V 3 bases and J 8 bases, with 4 bases left between them. Germline loops: CDR1 LGHDT, CDR2 YNNKEL (reference sequence). The DNA for the CDR3 is TGTGCCAGCAGCCATTCGGAAAAACTGTTTTTT. Amino acid sequence: CASSHSEKLFF.

V usage is TRBV5-1 and J usage is TRBJ1-5; D remains unclear. The germline V gene has CDR1 SGHRS and CDR2 YFSETQ. The ends were cut back, 2 bases at V and 2 bases at J, with 5 bases in the middle. This CDR3 comprises 13 residues. The CDR3: CASSFGGNQPQHF. The CDR3 DNA reads TGCGCCAGCAGCTTCGGGGGCAATCAGCCCCAGCATTTT.

CDR3 protein: CASSLTGFTDTQYF. As DNA, the CDR3 is TGCGCCAGCAGCCTGACAGGGTTTACAGATACGCAGTATTTT. The chain employs TRBV5-1 and TRBJ2-3; 7 nucleotides align to TRBD1. The V gene's germline CDR1 is SGHRS and CDR2 YFSETQ. The V gene end was trimmed by 4 bases and the J gene end by 3 bases; junction bases not matched to a gene: 5. The CDR3 contains 14 residues.

V gene TRBV6-5 combines with J gene TRBJ1-6; tentatively, D is TRBD1 (5 bases). Germline-derived CDR1 and CDR2 are MNHEY and SVGAGI. The CDR3 is made up of 15 amino acids. V lost 6 bases and J 4 bases, leaving 13 bases between the germline ends. The CDR3 loop is CASRDWGSYNSPLHF. DNA of the CDR3: TGTGCCAGCAGGGACTGGGGCTCTTATAATTCACCCCTCCACTTT.

The chain joins TRBV5-1 to TRBJ1-1, with 7 bases fitting TRBD1. The CDR3 has 14 amino acids. Germline V gene data show CDR1 as SGHRS and CDR2 as YFSETQ. The V and J ends lost 3 bases and 8 bases, in that order; junction bases with no gene match: 10. For the CDR3, the DNA is TGCGCCAGCAGCTCCGCCAACCGGGACAGAGAAGCTTTCTTT. Amino acid sequence: CASSSANRDREAFF.